This T cell receptor beta chain derives from a study of technical replicates of blood from a handful of donors. With V trimmed by 2 bases and J by 7 bases, 7 bases remained unmatched. There are 15 residues in the CDR3. Per the germline V gene, CDR1 is SGDLS and CDR2 is YYNGEE. The table came from immunoSEQ multiplex PCR; TCRdb's copy has only in-frame clones and leaves some out. The table shows about 79,000 clones, with around 94% occurring only once. The sequence derives from a human donor in good health. The chain uses TRBV9 and TRBJ2-7; TRBD2 matches 12 bases. Sequenced material: T cells isolated from PBMCs. In DNA, the CDR3 is TGTGCCAGCAGCGTTCGGACTAGCGGGGTCTTTGAGCAGTACTTC. Residues: CASSVRTSGVFEQYF.